These T cell receptor beta chains were read from a single sample in a study of shared clonotypes between healthy human individuals. Data came from immunoSEQ multiplex PCR; TCRdb stores just in-frame clones and leaves some out. The sample records more than 1,200,000 clones, 97% to 99% being singletons. Sequencing input: naive CD4+ T cells sorted from blood. The receptor source for this set is a man aged 30 to 45 in good health. CDR3s include the opening cysteine and the closing phenylalanine or tryptophan. A D gene is named only where the DNA matches it firmly. Size tells how often a clone was seen (once, few, many) or the class of an expanded clone, and some rows leave it out.

>TRBJ1-2|NA|TRBV5-1|NA
TGCGCCAGCAGCTTGTCAGGGAAGAACTATGGCTACACCTTC
CASSLSGKNYGYTF
>TRBJ1-1|NA|TRBV6-5|NA
TGTGCCAGCATGACAGATGGGGGCACTGAAGCTTTCTTT
CASMTDGGTEAFF
>TRBJ2-7|once|TRBV18|NA
TGTGCCAGCTCAATCCAAACTGACGAGCAGTACTTC
CASSIQTDEQYF
>TRBJ2-3|once|TRBV30|NA
TGTGCCTGCCAAGGAATCACAGATACGCAGTATTTT
CACQGITDTQYF
>TRBJ2-3|NA|TRBV6-5|NA
TGTGCCAGCAGTTACGGGCGGGTGGGCACAGATACGCAGTATTTT
CASSYGRVGTDTQYF
>TRBJ2-3|once|TRBV27|NA
TGTGCCAGCAGTTTCATGGGGAGCACAGATACGCAGTATTTT
CASSFMGSTDTQYF
>TRBJ2-1|NA|TRBV18|NA
TGTGCCAGCTCACCGAGTGACGGCTACAATGAGCAGTTCTTC
CASSPSDGYNEQFF
>TRBJ2-1|once|TRBV10-3|NA
TGTGCCATCAGTCTTGGACAGAACTACAATGAGCAGTTCTTC
CAISLGQNYNEQFF
>TRBJ2-1|NA|TRBV5-4|NA
TGTGCCAGCAGCTTGTCGCCGAATGAGCAGTTCTTC
CASSLSPNEQFF
>TRBJ2-2|NA|TRBV10-3|TRBD2
TGTGCCATCAGTGACCCTAGCGGGAAGAACACCGGGGAGCTGTTTTTT
CAISDPSGKNTGELFF
>TRBJ2-3|once|TRBV2|TRBD2
TGTGCCAGGCAGACTAGCGGGAGTTCAGATACGCAGTATTTT
CARQTSGSSDTQYF
>TRBJ2-3|NA|TRBV7-9|NA
TGTGCCAGCAGCTTAGTGGCTACCACAGATACGCAGTATTTT
CASSLVATTDTQYF
>TRBJ1-1|NA|TRBV2|NA
TGTGCCAGCAGTGAAACGGGCCAGCTGAACACTGAAGCTTTCTTT
CASSETGQLNTEAFF
>TRBJ2-5|NA|TRBV19|NA
TGTGCCAGTAGTAAAGATCGAGTAGGTTTAGAGACCCAGTACTTC
CASSKDRVGLETQYF
>TRBJ2-7|NA|TRBV5-1|NA
TGCGCCAGCATCTACGGGCCAGGGATCTACGAGCAGTACTTC
CASIYGPGIYEQYF
>TRBJ2-7|NA|TRBV6-5|NA
TGTGCCAGCAGTTCCCCCTCGACGGGGCCAAGGGAGCAGTACTTC
CASSSPSTGPREQYF
>TRBJ2-1|NA|TRBV5-5|TRBD2
TGTGCCAGCAGCTTGGTCTTTACTAGCGGGAGGGCCGATGAGCAGTTCTTC
CASSLVFTSGRADEQFF
>TRBJ2-5|NA|TRBV5-1|NA
TGCGCCAGCAGCCCCCTAGGGGGGGGGCAAGAGACCCAGTACTTC
CASSPLGGGQETQYF
>TRBJ2-2|NA|TRBV10-3|NA
TGTGCCATCAGTGAGTCTGAGACTAGGGGAGCCGGGGAGCTGTTTTTT
CAISESETRGAGELFF
>TRBJ2-1|NA|TRBV25-1|TRBD1
TGTGCCAGCAGTGATGGAGGCAGGGGGCTTCATGAGCAGTTCTTC
CASSDGGRGLHEQFF
>TRBJ1-2|NA|TRBV28|NA
TGTGCCAGCAGTTTCACCCCCCGGGGTGGCTACACCTTC
CASSFTPRGGYTF
>TRBJ2-1|NA|TRBV29-1|TRBD2
TGCAGCGTTGACCGGGGACTAGCGACCTACAATGAGCAGTTCTTC
CSVDRGLATYNEQFF
>TRBJ2-1|NA|TRBV7-6|TRBD2
TGTGCCAGCAGCTCCTCTAGCGGTACACCGTGGCAGTTCTTC
CASSSSSGTPWQFF
>TRBJ1-5|NA|TRBV9|TRBD1
TGTGCCAGCGCAGACAGGGGATCAATTCAGCCCCAGCATTTT
CASADRGSIQPQHF
>TRBJ2-1|once|TRBV19|NA
TGTGCCAGTAGCCGGGCGAAGGACTCCTACAATGAGCAGTTCTTC
CASSRAKDSYNEQFF
>TRBJ2-3|NA|TRBV18|NA
TGTGCCAGCTCACCATCAGGAAACGGAGATACGCAGTATTTT
CASSPSGNGDTQYF
>TRBJ1-2|NA|TRBV6-1|NA
TGTGCCAGCAGTGTCAAAGGGAGTCGGGTCGGCTACACCTTC
CASSVKGSRVGYTF
>TRBJ2-7|NA|TRBV6-6|TRBD2
TGTGCCAGCAGGCAAACTAGCGGGAGGTCCTACGAGCAGTACTTC
CASRQTSGRSYEQYF
>TRBJ2-2|NA|TRBV11-2|TRBD2
TGTGCCAGCAGCTCTATACTCAGACTAGCGGGAGGGTCCGGGGAGCTGTTTTTT
CASSSILRLAGGSGELFF
>TRBJ1-4|NA|TRBV18|NA
TGTGCCAGCTCTCCCTCCTTACCCGGGACGGTGAATGAAAAACTGTTTTTT
CASSPSLPGTVNEKLFF
>TRBJ2-2|NA|TRBV6-6|NA
TGTGCCAGCAGCAAGACAAACACCGGGGAGCTGTTTTTT
CASSKTNTGELFF
>TRBJ2-7|once|TRBV27|NA
TGTGCCAGCTCCGCCTCCCTCTACGAGCAGTACTTC
CASSASLYEQYF
>TRBJ2-2|NA|TRBV5-4|TRBD2
TGTGCCAGCAGCTTCGGTAGCGGGGGCAACACCGGGGAGCTGTTTTTT
CASSFGSGGNTGELFF
>TRBJ1-2|NA|TRBV7-3|TRBD1
TGTGCCAGCAGCTTCAGAACAGGGGAAGGCTACACCTTC
CASSFRTGEGYTF
>TRBJ1-2|NA|TRBV7-8|NA
TGTGCCAGCACCCACATTCCAACCTATGGCTACACCTTC
CASTHIPTYGYTF
>TRBJ1-2|NA|TRBV5-1|NA
TGCGCCAGCAGCTTACAGTCCGGGACGGGAACCTATGGCTACACCTTC
CASSLQSGTGTYGYTF
>TRBJ1-5|NA|TRBV5-6|NA
TGTGCCAGCAGCTTGTGGGGGCAGGGAGGGTGGCAGCCCCAGCATTTT
CASSLWGQGGWQPQHF
>TRBJ2-1|NA|TRBV11-3|TRBD1
TGTGCCAGCAGATACCGGTCAGAGACAGGGGATGAGCAGTTCTTC
CASRYRSETGDEQFF
>TRBJ2-7|NA|TRBV6-1|TRBD1
TGTGCCAGCAGTGGACAGGGATCCCACTACGAGCAGTACTTC
CASSGQGSHYEQYF
>TRBJ1-2|NA|TRBV27|NA
TGTGCCAGCAGCAAGACAGAGGACTATGGCTACACCTTC
CASSKTEDYGYTF
>TRBJ1-1|NA|TRBV6-5|TRBD1
TGTGCCAGCAGTTACGACAGGGGAGAAGCTTTCTTT
CASSYDRGEAFF
>TRBJ1-5|NA|TRBV19|NA
TGTGCCAGCAAACAACAAGAGGGCTATCAGCCCCAGCATTTT
CASKQQEGYQPQHF
>TRBJ2-7|NA|TRBV5-1|NA
TGCGCCAGCAGCCCCTCAATACAGGAATTTAACTACGAGCAGTACTTC
CASSPSIQEFNYEQYF
>TRBJ1-1|NA|TRBV5-1|NA
TGCGCCAGCAGCTTGGGGGGAGCCTTGATCACTGAAGCTTTCTTT
CASSLGGALITEAFF
>TRBJ2-2|NA|TRBV9|NA
TGTGCCAGCAGCAACCAAAACACCGGGGAGCTGTTTTTT
CASSNQNTGELFF
>TRBJ1-4|NA|TRBV7-9|TRBD1
TGTGCCAGCAGCTCCCCAAACAGGGGGCGCATCAATGAAAAACTGTTTTTT
CASSSPNRGRINEKLFF
>TRBJ2-3|NA|TRBV5-1|NA
TGCGCCAGCAGCTTGGCGGGGGCCGATACGCAGTATTTT
CASSLAGADTQYF
>TRBJ2-1|NA|TRBV7-7|TRBD2
TGTGCTAGCAGCCCGGGACTAGCGGGAGGAGGAAATGAGCAGTTCTTC
CASSPGLAGGGNEQFF
>TRBJ2-1|NA|TRBV18|NA
TGTGCCAGCTTACCTCAATGGATGAATGAGCAGTTCTTC
CASLPQWMNEQFF
>TRBJ1-4|NA|TRBV10-2|TRBD1
TGCGCCAGCAGTGAACAGGGGGGACGTTATGAAAAACTGTTTTTT
CASSEQGGRYEKLFF